Each of the 22 T cell receptor beta chains below was sequenced from the same sample in a study of T-cell memory formation after mild COVID-19 (dated by TCRdb to the early 2020s). Preparation of the library involved 5' RACE. The sample was run on an Illumina NovaSeq 6000. TCRdb reran the public reads through fastp at Q25 and MiXCR, keeping productive beta chains. Each CDR3 protein gets just one entry, which takes the most common genes and DNA from the rows behind it. This sample lists 400,000 to 500,000 distinct CDR3 sequences; 20% were detected once. Of the sample, about 8.8% is held by the ten largest clones. The sequencing input was PBMCs or a T cell subset sorted from them (not recorded which). The origin of the receptors is an adult woman who had mild COVID-19 (a few samples of this study predate the infection). The sample titles of this study are shuffled in the database, so cell type and time point are left out; the donor was told from shared clones.

This clonotype has at least ten counts. V and J are TRBV12-3 or TRBV12-4 and TRBJ2-2, with no clear D. The ends were cut back, 3 bases at V and 6 bases at J, with 2 bases in the middle. CDR3 size: 11 residues. In nucleotides, the CDR3 is TGTGCCAGCAGTTTCGCCGGGGAGCTGTTTTTT. This codes for CASSFAGELFF.

The CDR3 coding sequence is TGTGCCAGCAGCAGGGGACAGTCGAACACTGAAGCTTTCTTT. Protein product: CASSRGQSNTEAFF. The genes are TRBV5-5 and TRBJ1-1; 7 positions match TRBD1. Germline V gives CDR1 SGHKS, CDR2 YYEKEE (reference sequence). V was pared by 4 bases and J by 1 base, with 4 bases of the junction left unmatched. The CDR3 runs to 14 residues.

The chain joins TRBV12-3 or TRBV12-4 to TRBJ2-1; D possibly corresponds to TRBD2 (6 bases). This CDR3 spans 16 amino acids. Trimming left V 6 bases short and J 0 bases short, with 15 bases between. The DNA of the CDR3 is TGTGCCAGCAGCCCTGGGTCGGGGGACTCCTACAATGAGCAGTTCTTC. Protein sequence: CASSPGSGDSYNEQFF.

Only a few counts were recorded for this clonotype. V gene TRBV27 combines with J gene TRBJ2-7, with TRBD1 as a possible D gene (5 bases). The V end lost 5 bases, the J end lost 3 bases, and 14 bases lay between the germline ends. Germline values: CDR1 MNHEY, CDR2 SMNVEV (reference sequence). The CDR3 is 14 residues long. The CDR3 DNA reads TGTGCCAGCAGTCAGCCAGGGCTGGTCTACGAGCAGTACTTC. It encodes CASSQPGLVYEQYF.

This clonotype occurred a few times. The CDR3 spells CASSSSLWTGRYSYNEQFF. CDR3 bases: TGTGCCAGCAGCTCAAGCCTCTGGACAGGGCGATACTCCTACAATGAGCAGTTCTTC. V gene TRBV7-2 combines with J gene TRBJ2-1; TRBD1 agrees at 8 bases. The CDR3 loop spans 19 amino acids. Germline CDR1 and CDR2: SGHTA and FQGNSA. The V and J ends lost 4 bases and 0 bases, in that order; junction bases with no gene match: 14.

This clonotype has a count of ten or more. This rearrangement joins TRBV19 to TRBJ2-1, with TRBD1 matching 9 bases. The trim removed 5 bases at V and 7 bases at J, leaving 9 bases unmatched. Germline CDR1 LNHDA, CDR2 SQIVND (reference sequence). The CDR3 runs to 15 residues. In nucleotides, the CDR3 is TGTGCCAGTAGTCCCCGGGACAGGGCAGGAAATGAGCAGTTCTTC. This encodes CASSPRDRAGNEQFF. The entire variable domain, with the rest obtained from reference TRBV19 and TRBJ2-1, is as follows: DGGITQSPKYLFRKEGQNVTLSCEQNLNHDAMYWYRQDPGQGLRLIYYSQIVNDFQKGDIAEGYSVSREKKESFPLTVTSAQKNPTAFYLCASSPRDRAGNEQFFGPGTRLTVL.

The chain couples TRBV29-1 to TRBJ1-5; TRBD1 might be the D (5 bases). Per the germline V gene, CDR1 is SQVTM and CDR2 is ANQGSEA. The CDR3 is made up of 13 amino acids. Trimming removed 6 bases from V and 2 bases from J, with 11 bases in between. CDR3 sequence reads: CSVTWGGNQPQHF. The CDR3 DNA is TGCAGCGTCACCTGGGGGGGCAATCAGCCCCAGCATTTT.

This chain links TRBV5-1 with TRBJ1-4; D gene unclear. The CDR3 totals 15 residues. Trimming stripped 3 bases from V and 5 bases from J, with 14 bases between. Germline-derived CDR1 and CDR2 are SGHRS and YFSETQ. CDR3 coding DNA: TGCGCCAGCAGCTCCGCGCTTGGCAGGAATGAAAAACTGTTTTTT. It translates to CASSSALGRNEKLFF.

The chain combines TRBV15 with TRBJ1-1, with D unresolved. The CDR3 totals 14 residues. V was shortened by 3 bases and J by 6 bases, with 14 bases between the two germline ends. Germline CDR1 and CDR2: LNHNV and YYDKDF (reference sequence). The CDR3 DNA reads as TGTGCCACCAGCAGTCCTAGTGAGGTGCCTGAAGCTTTCTTT. Translating gives CATSSPSEVPEAFF.

The chain links TRBV6-5 to TRBJ1-2, with 10 bases aligning to TRBD1. CDR3 size: 16 residues. Germline values: CDR1 MNHEY, CDR2 SVGAGI. The J segment lost 5 bases and the V segment lost 2 bases, leaving 8 bases of the junction unmatched. The CDR3 region has the DNA TGTGCCAGCAGTTACACGACAGGGGGCGCGAGTTATGGCTACACCTTC. Translated, it gives CASSYTTGGASYGYTF.

V gene TRBV19 combines with J gene TRBJ2-7, with D maybe TRBD2 (5 bases). Germline CDR1 and CDR2: LNHDA and SQIVND (reference sequence). CDR3 length: 12 amino acids. V gave up 1 base and J gave up 7 bases, with 8 bases separating them. CDR3: CASSIGGGEQYF. CDR3 nucleotides: TGTGCCAGTAGTATAGGAGGAGGAGAGCAGTACTTC.

This clonotype was counted a few times. The chain combines TRBV18 with TRBJ2-3, with a weak D call TRBD2 (6 bases). With 1 base removed from V and 6 bases from J, the gap between germline ends came to 17 bases. This CDR3 has 16 amino acids. Germline V gene lookup returns CDR1 KGHSH and CDR2 LQKENI. For the CDR3, the DNA is TGTGCCAGCTCACCACGACCGAGCGGGCAGAGGGATACGCAGTATTTT. This sequence encodes CASSPRPSGQRDTQYF.

The sample holds many counts of this clonotype. This chain uses TRBV3-1 with TRBJ1-1, with 8 bases matching TRBD1. CDR1 is LGHDT, CDR2 YNNKEL, per germline (reference sequence). Germline trimming cut 5 bases from V and 6 bases from J; bases unmatched to any gene: 8. The CDR3 totals 14 residues. The CDR3 reads CASSDGQGRSEAFF. CDR3 in DNA: TGTGCCAGCAGCGACGGACAGGGTAGGTCTGAAGCTTTCTTT.

There are a few counts of this clonotype. V is TRBV5-1 and J is TRBJ1-2; TRBD1 matches at 9 bases. The CDR3 is 15 amino acids. The V gene end was trimmed by 1 base and the J gene end by 6 bases; junction bases not matched to a gene: 7. Germline CDR1 is SGHRS and CDR2 is YFSETQ. The CDR3: CASSLWGQGEDGYTF. The CDR3 DNA reads TGCGCCAGCAGCTTGTGGGGACAGGGTGAGGATGGCTACACCTTC.

The chain combines TRBV11-2 with TRBJ1-1, with D maybe TRBD1 (5 bases). The CDR3 extends over 14 amino acids. Germline CDR1 SGHAT, CDR2 FQNNGV. The V gene lost 6 bases and the J gene lost 4 bases, with 15 bases spanning the gap. CDR3 protein: CASRPVAGLTEAFF. In DNA, the CDR3 is TGTGCCAGCAGACCTGTGGCAGGGCTCACTGAAGCTTTCTTT.

This clonotype was picked up a small number of times. The chain uses TRBV15 and TRBJ1-2, with TRBD1 matching 10 bases. The germline gives CDR1 LNHNV, CDR2 YYDKDF (reference sequence). The CDR3 is 12 amino acids. The junction had 3 bases not matched to a gene; V was cut back by 8 bases and J by 6 bases. CDR3 amino acids: CATRDRGHGYTF. Written as DNA, the CDR3 is TGTGCCACCCGGGACAGGGGACATGGCTACACCTTC.

The genes are TRBV10-3 and TRBJ2-1; 10 nucleotides match TRBD2. The V and J ends lost 0 bases and 4 bases, in that order; junction bases with no gene match: 9. The CDR3 sequence is 18 residues long. Germline CDR1 ENHRY, CDR2 SYGVKD. The CDR3 DNA follows: TGTGCCATCAGTGAGTCGATCGCTAGCGGGAGAGGTTACAATGAGCAGTTCTTC. This translates into CAISESIASGRGYNEQFF.

The chain recombines TRBV6-5 with TRBJ2-3; 8 positions match TRBD1. The CDR3 contains 16 residues. V was pared by 6 bases and J by 3 bases, with 11 bases of the junction left unmatched. The V gene's germline CDR1 is MNHEY and CDR2 SVGAGI. CDR3 loop: CASSHGQGGRTDTQYF. In DNA form, the CDR3 reads TGTGCCAGCAGCCACGGACAGGGCGGGCGGACAGATACGCAGTATTTT.

The genes are TRBV15 and TRBJ1-2; 8 bases agree with TRBD1. J gave up 5 bases and V 2 bases, and 10 bases lay outside the gene matches. This CDR3 is built from 16 residues. Germline V gene lookup returns CDR1 LNHNV and CDR2 YYDKDF (reference sequence). CDR3 in amino acids: CATSRSGQGAWYGYTF. The CDR3, as DNA: TGTGCCACCAGCAGATCTGGACAGGGAGCGTGGTATGGCTACACCTTC.

The chain links TRBV15 to TRBJ1-4; no clear D gene. The CDR3 covers 14 residues. V dropped 5 bases and J dropped 0 bases, with 7 bases sitting between them. Germline V lookup: CDR1 LNHNV, CDR2 YYDKDF (reference sequence). CDR3 loop: CATSVFTTNEKLFF. The CDR3, as DNA: TGTGCCACCAGCGTATTTACAACTAATGAAAAACTGTTTTTT.

The chain recombines TRBV30 with TRBJ2-7; 8 bases are shared with TRBD1. This CDR3 spans 14 amino acids. Germline V gene sequence: CDR1 GTSNPN, CDR2 SVGIG (reference sequence). Trimming at V came to 3 bases and at J to 0 bases, leaving 4 bases not matched to a gene. In DNA form, the CDR3 reads TGTGCCTGGAGCCCGGGACAGGTCTCCTACGAGCAGTACTTC. Amino acids: CAWSPGQVSYEQYF.

The J gene is TRBJ1-1, the V gene TRBV7-9, with TRBD1 identical over 8 bases. Unmatched junction bases numbered 9, after V lost 2 bases and J lost 7 bases. In germline, CDR1 is SEHNR, CDR2 FQNEAQ (reference sequence). The CDR3 spans 15 residues. This CDR3 reads CASSLSIGTGNEAFF. DNA of the CDR3: TGTGCCAGCAGCTTAAGCATCGGGACAGGCAATGAAGCTTTCTTT.